This TCR beta chain was recorded in a study of blood T cell repertoires in COVID-19. The overall study: T cells, B-cell-depleted T cells, or PBMCs supplied cDNA or gDNA.

Cohort placement rested on clinical history that participants reported themselves. The germline V and J ends were trimmed by 1 base and 4 bases, with 5 bases remaining between them. The CDR3 contains 13 residues. The germline CDR1 and CDR2 sequences are MNHEY and SMNVEV (reference sequence). In the original processing: Nucleated cell counts were estimated from reference gene primer amplification. Some clones are missing from TCRdb's copy, which holds only in-frame ones; the method was immunoSEQ multiplex PCR. Clonal size and the V and J genes are those of that table, whereas D and trimming came from the DNA. Of around 250,000 clones listed, 88% are singletons.

The chain combines TRBV27 with TRBJ2-1; D gene uncertain. The TCR sequence derives from a woman aged 40 to 50 with acute COVID-19. Input material: PBMCs or T cells enriched from blood (not recorded which). This chain's CDR3 is CASSLYSYNEQFF. The CDR3 DNA reads as TGTGCCAGCAGTTTATATAGTTACAATGAGCAGTTCTTC.